The 16 T cell receptor beta chains below all came from one sample that was sequenced in a study of OX40 agonist ivuxolimab in advanced cancers. The table came from immunoSEQ multiplex PCR; TCRdb's copy has only in-frame clones and leaves some out. The sample consists of under 85,000 clones, roughly nine tenths of them appearing once. The source was CD4+ or CD8+ T cells sorted from blood, collected in a trial of the OX40 agonist ivuxolimab. These receptors came from an adult with an advanced solid tumor such as melanoma, head and neck, liver or kidney cancer.

The J gene is TRBJ2-1, the V gene TRBV5-1, with 10 bases matching TRBD2. The CDR3 is 15 residues long. The V and J ends lost 1 base and 7 bases, in that order; junction bases with no gene match: 5. Germline loops: CDR1 SGHRS, CDR2 YFSETQ. The CDR3 sequence is CASSLRTSGTNEQFF. As DNA, the CDR3 is TGCGCCAGCAGCTTGAGAACTAGCGGGACAAATGAGCAGTTCTTC. The variable domain in full, with the rest retrieved from reference TRBV5-1 and TRBJ2-1, is KAGVTQTPRYLIKTRGQQVTLSCSPISGHRSVSWYQQTPGQGLQFLFEYFSETQRNKGNFPGRFSGRQFSNSRSEMNVSTLELGDSALYLCASSLRTSGTNEQFFGPGTRLTVL.

The chain joins TRBV30 to TRBJ2-1; 12 bases agree with TRBD2. The J segment lost 7 bases and the V segment lost 8 bases, leaving 6 bases of the junction unmatched. The CDR3 extends over 13 amino acids. The germline gives CDR1 GTSNPN, CDR2 SVGIG (reference sequence). The CDR3 sequence: CARGLAGGNEQFF. In nucleotides, the CDR3 is TGTGCCCGTGGCCTAGCGGGAGGGAATGAGCAGTTCTTC.

The genes are TRBV6-6 and TRBJ1-3; no clear D gene. The CDR3 totals 14 residues. With 6 bases removed from V and 0 bases from J, the gap between germline ends came to 9 bases. Germline V gene sequence: CDR1 MNHNY, CDR2 SVGAGI (reference sequence). DNA of the CDR3: TGTGCCAGCAGCCGAGACATCTCTGGAAACACCATATATTTT. Encoded protein: CASSRDISGNTIYF.

V and J are TRBV9 and TRBJ2-3; D possibly uses TRBD1 or TRBD2 (5 bases each). Between the trimmed V and J ends, which lost 4 bases and 3 bases, there was a span of 15 bases. The CDR3 has 15 amino acids. Looked up from germline, CDR1 is SGDLS and CDR2 is YYNGEE. The CDR3 is CASSKGRSVTDTQYF. DNA for the CDR3: TGTGCCAGCAGCAAGGGACGGTCTGTTACAGATACGCAGTATTTT. The complete variable domain, with remaining parts taken from reference TRBV9 and TRBJ2-3, reads DSGVTQTPKHLITATGQRVTLRCSPRSGDLSVYWYQQSLDQGLQFLIQYYNGEERAKGNILERFSAQQFPDLHSELNLSSLELGDSALYFCASSKGRSVTDTQYFGPGTRLTVL.

The chain is built from TRBV10-2 and TRBJ2-7; 8 bases are a match to TRBD1. In germline, CDR1 is WSHSY, CDR2 SAAADI. J was trimmed by 2 bases and V by 3 bases; bases with no gene match: 9. The CDR3 runs 16 residues. The CDR3 here is CASSDSTGTGPYEQYF. The DNA for the CDR3 is TGCGCCAGCAGTGATTCCACCGGGACAGGCCCCTACGAGCAGTACTTC.

The chain links TRBV19 to TRBJ2-2, with D possibly matching TRBD2 (6 bases). V dropped 3 bases and J dropped 0 bases, with 11 bases sitting between them. The length of the CDR3 is 16 residues. Germline CDR1 is LNHDA and CDR2 is SQIVND (reference sequence). The CDR3 region has the DNA TGTGCCAGTAGTATTTCCGGGACTTCGAACACCGGGGAGCTGTTTTTT. Its protein is CASSISGTSNTGELFF. Based on the CDR3 plus reference TRBV19 and TRBJ2-2, the full variable domain is DGGITQSPKYLFRKEGQNVTLSCEQNLNHDAMYWYRQDPGQGLRLIYYSQIVNDFQKGDIAEGYSVSREKKESFPLTVTSAQKNPTAFYLCASSISGTSNTGELFFGEGSRLTVL.

This chain joins TRBV19 and TRBJ1-3, with 7 bases identical to TRBD1. The ends lost 3 bases at V and 0 bases at J; junction bases unmatched: 8. The CDR3 has 17 amino acids. Germline V gene lookup returns CDR1 LNHDA and CDR2 SQIVND (reference sequence). The CDR3 sequence: CASSMFSGQSSGNTIYF. The CDR3 DNA reads as TGTGCCAGTAGTATGTTCTCGGGACAGTCCTCTGGAAACACCATATATTTT.

The chain recombines TRBV29-1 with TRBJ2-1; 8 bases agree with TRBD2. CDR3 length: 15 amino acids. J was trimmed by 3 bases and V by 6 bases; bases with no gene match: 10. From germline, CDR1 is SQVTM and CDR2 ANQGSEA. CDR3 amino acids: CSVVGLADSYNEQFF. In nucleotides, the CDR3 is TGCAGCGTGGTCGGACTAGCCGATAGCTACAATGAGCAGTTCTTC.

This chain connects TRBV18 to TRBJ2-5, with D perhaps assigned TRBD1 or TRBD2 (5 bases each). The V and J ends lost 1 base and 1 base respectively, with 16 bases between them. The CDR3 is 17 residues long. Germline V gene sequence: CDR1 KGHSH, CDR2 LQKENI. Here the CDR3 reads CASSPLPASGGQETQYF. DNA of the CDR3: TGTGCCAGCTCACCACTCCCGGCCAGTGGGGGCCAAGAGACCCAGTACTTC.

J is TRBJ2-1 and V is TRBV7-9; 10 bases match TRBD1. The CDR3 runs to 15 residues. Germline V lookup: CDR1 SEHNR, CDR2 FQNEAQ (reference sequence). V lost 6 bases to trimming and J lost 4 bases; unmatched junction nucleotides: 6. The CDR3 is CASRGGTGEYNEQFF. In nucleotides, the CDR3 is TGTGCCAGCAGGGGAGGGACAGGGGAGTACAATGAGCAGTTCTTC.

The chain joins TRBV9 to TRBJ2-5; no reliable D call. Germline lookup yields CDR1 SGDLS and CDR2 YYNGEE. Deletions cut 3 bases from V and 0 bases from J, with 15 bases between. CDR3 length: 16 residues. The CDR3 protein is CASSARTVGYQETQYF. As DNA, the CDR3 is TGTGCCAGCAGCGCCCGGACGGTGGGGTACCAAGAGACCCAGTACTTC.

In its sample, this clone was seen once. The CDR3 protein is CASSYNSRVSGNTIYF. The DNA for the CDR3 is TGTGCCAGCAGTTACAATTCCAGGGTCTCTGGAAACACCATATATTTT. This rearrangement joins TRBV6-5 to TRBJ1-3; the D gene is possibly TRBD1 (5 bases). Trimming took off 2 bases at V and 0 bases at J, with 11 bases between the two ends. Germline V gene data show CDR1 as MNHEY and CDR2 as SVGAGI. The CDR3 runs to 16 residues.

This chain connects TRBV28 to TRBJ1-1, with a possible D match to TRBD1 (6 bases). Germline loops: CDR1 MDHEN, CDR2 SYDVKM. The CDR3 length is 16 residues. The V end lost 5 bases, the J end lost 6 bases, and 22 bases lay between the germline ends. For the CDR3, the DNA is TGTGCCAGCAGTCCCTCTCACTACAGGGAGGGGGCTGAAGCTTTCTTT. It codes for CASSPSHYREGAEAFF.

This sequence joins TRBV18 and TRBJ2-2; D is unclear. Germline lookup yields CDR1 KGHSH and CDR2 LQKENI. The CDR3 loop spans 16 amino acids. V gave up 6 bases and J gave up 1 base, with 15 bases separating them. The CDR3 bases are TGTGCCAGCTCCTTCACTTCCGGTGGGAACACCGGGGAGCTGTTTTTT. Translating gives CASSFTSGGNTGELFF.

To note about this clone: Other DNA sequences from this sample encode an identical CDR3 as well. The rearrangement links TRBV11-2 to TRBJ2-1, with TRBD2 matching over 11 bases. V lost 6 bases and J lost 2; bases outside the gene matches: 6. CDR1 and CDR2 (germline): SGHAT, FQNNGV. The CDR3 spans 16 residues. The CDR3, as DNA: TGTGCCAGCAGGCGGACTAGCGGGCGAACCTACAATGAGCAGTTCTTC. It yields the protein CASRRTSGRTYNEQFF.

This chain joins TRBV19 and TRBJ2-7; 10 nucleotides agree with TRBD2. The V and J ends lost 5 bases and 4 bases, in that order; junction bases with no gene match: 2. This CDR3 contains 13 residues. The germline gives CDR1 LNHDA, CDR2 SQIVND (reference sequence). The CDR3 DNA reads TGTGCCAGTAGTGGACTAGCGGCTTACGAGCAGTACTTC. Its protein is CASSGLAAYEQYF.